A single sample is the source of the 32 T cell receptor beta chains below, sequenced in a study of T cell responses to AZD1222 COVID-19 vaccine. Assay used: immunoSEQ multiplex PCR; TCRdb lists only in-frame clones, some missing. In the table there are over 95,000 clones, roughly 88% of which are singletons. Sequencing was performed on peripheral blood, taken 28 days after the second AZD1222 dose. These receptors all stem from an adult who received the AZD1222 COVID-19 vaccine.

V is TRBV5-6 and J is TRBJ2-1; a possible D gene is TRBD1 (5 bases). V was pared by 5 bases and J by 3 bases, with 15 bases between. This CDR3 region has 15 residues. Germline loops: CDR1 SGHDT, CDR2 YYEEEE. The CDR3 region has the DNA TGTGCCAGCAGACAAGACGGAGACAGCTACAATGAGCAGTTCTTC. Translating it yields CASRQDGDSYNEQFF.

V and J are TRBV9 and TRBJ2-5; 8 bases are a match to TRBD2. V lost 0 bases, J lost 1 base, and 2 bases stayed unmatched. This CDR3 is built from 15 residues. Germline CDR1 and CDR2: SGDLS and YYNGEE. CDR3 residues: CASSVAAGAQETQYF. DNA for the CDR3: TGTGCCAGCAGCGTAGCAGCGGGGGCCCAAGAGACCCAGTACTTC.

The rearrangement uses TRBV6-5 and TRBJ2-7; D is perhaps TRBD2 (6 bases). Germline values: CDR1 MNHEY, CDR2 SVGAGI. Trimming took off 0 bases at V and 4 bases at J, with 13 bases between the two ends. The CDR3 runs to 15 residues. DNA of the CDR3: TGTGCCAGCAGTTACTCGGGTAGTGCGGGGTACGAGCAGTACTTC. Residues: CASSYSGSAGYEQYF.

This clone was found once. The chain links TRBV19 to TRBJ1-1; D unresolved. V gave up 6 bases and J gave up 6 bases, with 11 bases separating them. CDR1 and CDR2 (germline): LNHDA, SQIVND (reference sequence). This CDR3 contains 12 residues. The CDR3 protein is CASRRRESEAFF. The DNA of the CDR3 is TGTGCCAGTAGGCGCCGCGAATCTGAAGCTTTCTTT.

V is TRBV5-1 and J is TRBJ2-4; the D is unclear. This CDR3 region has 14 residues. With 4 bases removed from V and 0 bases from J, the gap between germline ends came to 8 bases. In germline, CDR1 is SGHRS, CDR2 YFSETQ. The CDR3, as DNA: TGCGCCAGCAGCACAGAGTTAGCCAAAAACATTCAGTACTTC. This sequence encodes CASSTELAKNIQYF.

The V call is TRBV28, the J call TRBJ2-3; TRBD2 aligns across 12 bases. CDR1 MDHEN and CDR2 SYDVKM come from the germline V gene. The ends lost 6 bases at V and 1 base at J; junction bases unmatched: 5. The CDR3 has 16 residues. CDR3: CASSRLAGAGTDTQYF. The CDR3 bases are TGTGCCAGCAGCAGACTAGCGGGGGCCGGCACAGATACGCAGTATTTT.

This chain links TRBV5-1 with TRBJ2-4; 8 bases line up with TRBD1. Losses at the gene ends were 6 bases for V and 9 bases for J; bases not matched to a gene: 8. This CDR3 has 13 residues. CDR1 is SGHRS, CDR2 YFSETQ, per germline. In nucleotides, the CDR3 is TGCGCCAGCAACAGGACAGGGTGGGGCATTCAGTACTTC. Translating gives CASNRTGWGIQYF.

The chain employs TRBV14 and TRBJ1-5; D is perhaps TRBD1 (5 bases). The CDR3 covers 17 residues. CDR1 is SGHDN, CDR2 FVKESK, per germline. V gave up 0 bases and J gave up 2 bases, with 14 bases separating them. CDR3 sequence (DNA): TGTGCCAGCAGCCAAGAACGCTCAGGGAAGTGCAATCAGCCCCAGCATTTT. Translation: CASSQERSGKCNQPQHF.

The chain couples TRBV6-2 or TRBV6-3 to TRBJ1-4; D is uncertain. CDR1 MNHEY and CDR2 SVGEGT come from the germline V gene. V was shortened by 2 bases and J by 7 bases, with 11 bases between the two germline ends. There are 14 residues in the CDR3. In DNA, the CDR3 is TGTGCCAGCAGTTACCGCTTAGGAATTGAAAAACTGTTTTTT. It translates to CASSYRLGIEKLFF.

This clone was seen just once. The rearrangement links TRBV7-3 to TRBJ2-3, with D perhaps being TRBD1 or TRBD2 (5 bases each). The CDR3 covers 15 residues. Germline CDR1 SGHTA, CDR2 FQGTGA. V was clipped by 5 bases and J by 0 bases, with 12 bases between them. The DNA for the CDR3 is TGTGCCAGCAGCCCCGGGACGTCTAGCACAGATACGCAGTATTTT. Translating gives CASSPGTSSTDTQYF.

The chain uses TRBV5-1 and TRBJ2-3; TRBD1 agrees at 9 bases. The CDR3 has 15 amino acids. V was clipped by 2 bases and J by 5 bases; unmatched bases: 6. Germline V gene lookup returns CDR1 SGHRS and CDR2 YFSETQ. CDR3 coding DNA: TGCGCCAGCAGCTTAGGACAGGGGTCCCGAGATACGCAGTATTTT. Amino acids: CASSLGQGSRDTQYF.

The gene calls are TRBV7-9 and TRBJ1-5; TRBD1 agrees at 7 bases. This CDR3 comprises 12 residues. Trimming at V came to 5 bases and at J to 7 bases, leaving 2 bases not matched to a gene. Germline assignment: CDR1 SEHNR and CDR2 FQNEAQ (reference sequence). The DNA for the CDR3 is TGTGCCAGCAGCACAGGGGAGCAGCCCCAGCATTTT. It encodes CASSTGEQPQHF.

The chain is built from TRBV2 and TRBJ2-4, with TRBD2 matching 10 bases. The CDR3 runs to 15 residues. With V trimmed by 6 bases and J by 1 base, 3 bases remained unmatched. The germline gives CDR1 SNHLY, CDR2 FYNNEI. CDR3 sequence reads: CASSSSGGAKNIQYF. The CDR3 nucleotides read TGTGCCAGCAGCAGTAGCGGGGGGGCCAAAAACATTCAGTACTTC.

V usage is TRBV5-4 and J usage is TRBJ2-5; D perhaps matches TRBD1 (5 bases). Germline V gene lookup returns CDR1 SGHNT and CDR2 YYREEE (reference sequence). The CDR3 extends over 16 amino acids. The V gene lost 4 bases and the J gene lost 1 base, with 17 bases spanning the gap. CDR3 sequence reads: CASSPQGGSGQETQYF. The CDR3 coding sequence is TGTGCCAGCAGCCCTCAGGGCGGTTCGGGCCAAGAGACCCAGTACTTC.

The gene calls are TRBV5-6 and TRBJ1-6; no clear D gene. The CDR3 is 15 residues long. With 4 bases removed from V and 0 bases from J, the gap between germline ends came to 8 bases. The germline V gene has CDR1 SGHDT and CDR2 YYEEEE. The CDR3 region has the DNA TGTGCCAGCAGCCGCGACCGCTCCTATAATTCACCCCTCCACTTT. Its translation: CASSRDRSYNSPLHF.

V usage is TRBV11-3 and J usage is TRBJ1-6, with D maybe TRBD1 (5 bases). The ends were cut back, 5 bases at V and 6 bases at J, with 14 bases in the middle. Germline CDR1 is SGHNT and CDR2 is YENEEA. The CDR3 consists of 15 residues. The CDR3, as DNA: TGTGCCAGCAGCAAAACCGGGACGGTTAATTCACCCCTCCACTTT. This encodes CASSKTGTVNSPLHF.

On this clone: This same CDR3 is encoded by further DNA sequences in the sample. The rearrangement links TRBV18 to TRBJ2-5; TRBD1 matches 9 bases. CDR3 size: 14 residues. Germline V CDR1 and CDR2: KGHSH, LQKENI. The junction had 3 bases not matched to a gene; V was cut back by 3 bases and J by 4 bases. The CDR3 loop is CASSPGTGRETQYF. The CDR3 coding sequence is TGTGCCAGCTCACCCGGGACAGGGAGAGAGACCCAGTACTTC.

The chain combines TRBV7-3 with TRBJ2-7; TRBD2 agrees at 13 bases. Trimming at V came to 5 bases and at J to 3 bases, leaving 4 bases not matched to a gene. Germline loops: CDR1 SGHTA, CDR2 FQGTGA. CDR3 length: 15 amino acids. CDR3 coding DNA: TGTGCCAGCAGCCCCGGGACTAGCGGGGACTACGAGCAGTACTTC. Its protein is CASSPGTSGDYEQYF.

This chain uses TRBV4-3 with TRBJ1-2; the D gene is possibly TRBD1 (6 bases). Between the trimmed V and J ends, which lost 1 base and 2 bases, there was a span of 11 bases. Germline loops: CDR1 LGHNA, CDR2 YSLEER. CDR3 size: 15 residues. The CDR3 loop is CASSQGWTENYGYTF. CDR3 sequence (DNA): TGCGCCAGCAGCCAAGGTTGGACAGAAAACTATGGCTACACCTTC.

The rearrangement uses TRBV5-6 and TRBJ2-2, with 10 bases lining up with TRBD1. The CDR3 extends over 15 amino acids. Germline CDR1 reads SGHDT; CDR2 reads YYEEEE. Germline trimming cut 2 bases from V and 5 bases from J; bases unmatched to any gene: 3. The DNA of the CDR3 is TGTGCCAGCAGCTTCCGGGACAGGGGAACCGGGGAGCTGTTTTTT. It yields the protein CASSFRDRGTGELFF.

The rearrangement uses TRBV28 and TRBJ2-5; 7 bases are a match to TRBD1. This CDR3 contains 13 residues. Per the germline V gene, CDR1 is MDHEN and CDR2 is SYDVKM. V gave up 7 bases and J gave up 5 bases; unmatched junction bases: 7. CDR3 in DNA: TGTGCCAGCAACCCGGGACAGAGGGAGACCCAGTACTTC. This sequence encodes CASNPGQRETQYF. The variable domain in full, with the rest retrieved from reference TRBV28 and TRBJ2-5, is DVKVTQSSRYLVKRTGEKVFLECVQDMDHENMFWYRQDPGLGLRLIYFSYDVKMKEKGDIPEGYSVSREKKERFSLILESASTNQTSMYLCASNPGQRETQYFGPGTRLLVL.

DNA for the CDR3: TGCGCCAGCAGCTTGGGGGGCACCAATGAAAAACTGTTTTTT. It specifies CASSLGGTNEKLFF. The chain couples TRBV5-1 to TRBJ1-4, with D possibly matching TRBD1 (5 bases). The CDR3 contains 14 residues. Germline V gives CDR1 SGHRS, CDR2 YFSETQ. V lost 0 bases and J 5 bases, leaving 8 bases between the germline ends.

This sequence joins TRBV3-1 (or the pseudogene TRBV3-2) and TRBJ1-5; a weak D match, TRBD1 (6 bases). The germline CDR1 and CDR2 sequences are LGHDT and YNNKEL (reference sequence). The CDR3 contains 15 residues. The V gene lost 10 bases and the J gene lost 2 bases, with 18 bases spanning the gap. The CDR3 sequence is CATSPGARGNQPQHF. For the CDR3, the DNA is TGTGCCACGAGTCCGGGGGCGCGGGGCAATCAGCCCCAGCATTTT.

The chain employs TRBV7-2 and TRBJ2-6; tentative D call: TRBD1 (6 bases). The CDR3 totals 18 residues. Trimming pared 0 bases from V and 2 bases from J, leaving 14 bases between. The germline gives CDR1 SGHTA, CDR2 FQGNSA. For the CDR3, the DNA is TGTGCCAGCAGCTTAGCGTTGACAGGACGAGCTGGGGCCAACGTCCTGACTTTC. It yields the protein CASSLALTGRAGANVLTF.

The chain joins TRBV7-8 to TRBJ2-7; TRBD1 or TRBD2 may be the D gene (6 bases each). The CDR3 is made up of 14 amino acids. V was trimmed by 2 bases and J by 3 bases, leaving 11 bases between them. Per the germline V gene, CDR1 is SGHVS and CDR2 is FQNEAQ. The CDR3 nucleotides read TGTGCCAGCAGCTTATCGGGGGCAGACTACGAGCAGTACTTC. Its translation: CASSLSGADYEQYF. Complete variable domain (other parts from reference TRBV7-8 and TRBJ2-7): GAGVSQSPRYKVAKRGQDVALRCDPISGHVSLFWYQQALGQGPEFLTYFQNEAQLDKSGLPSDRFFAERPEGSVSTLKIQRTQQEDSAVYLCASSLSGADYEQYFGPGTRLTVT.

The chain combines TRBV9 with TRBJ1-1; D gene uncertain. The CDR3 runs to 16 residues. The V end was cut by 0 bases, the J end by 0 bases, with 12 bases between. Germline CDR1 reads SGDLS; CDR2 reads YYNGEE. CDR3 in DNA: TGTGCCAGCAGCGTAGAAGGGTCCGTCATGAACACTGAAGCTTTCTTT. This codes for CASSVEGSVMNTEAFF.

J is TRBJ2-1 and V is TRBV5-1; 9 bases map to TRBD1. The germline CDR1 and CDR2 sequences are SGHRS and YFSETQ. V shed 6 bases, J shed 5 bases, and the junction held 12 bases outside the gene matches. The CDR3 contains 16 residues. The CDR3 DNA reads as TGCGCCAGCACCCTCATTCGACAGGGGGGGAACAATGAGCAGTTCTTC. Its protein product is CASTLIRQGGNNEQFF. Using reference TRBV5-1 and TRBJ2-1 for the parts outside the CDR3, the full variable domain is KAGVTQTPRYLIKTRGQQVTLSCSPISGHRSVSWYQQTPGQGLQFLFEYFSETQRNKGNFPGRFSGRQFSNSRSEMNVSTLELGDSALYLCASTLIRQGGNNEQFFGPGTRLTVL.

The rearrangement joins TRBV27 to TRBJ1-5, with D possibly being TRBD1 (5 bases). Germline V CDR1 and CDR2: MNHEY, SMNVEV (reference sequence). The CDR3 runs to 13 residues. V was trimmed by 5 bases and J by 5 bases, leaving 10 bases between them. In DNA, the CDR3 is TGTGCCAGCAGTACGACACAGGATCAGCCCCAGCATTTT. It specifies CASSTTQDQPQHF.

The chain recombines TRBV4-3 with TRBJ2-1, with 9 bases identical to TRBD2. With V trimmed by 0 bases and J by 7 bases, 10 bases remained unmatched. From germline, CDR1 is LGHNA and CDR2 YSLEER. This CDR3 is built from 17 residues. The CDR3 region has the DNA TGCGCCAGCAGCCAAGAAATTGCGCGGGGGGGTTATAATGAGCAGTTCTTC. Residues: CASSQEIARGGYNEQFF.

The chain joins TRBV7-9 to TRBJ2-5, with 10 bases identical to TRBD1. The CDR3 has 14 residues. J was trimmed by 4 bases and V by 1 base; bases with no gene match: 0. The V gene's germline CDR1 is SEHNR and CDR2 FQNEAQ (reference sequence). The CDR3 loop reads CASSLGTGGETQYF. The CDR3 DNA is TGTGCCAGCAGCTTAGGGACAGGGGGAGAGACCCAGTACTTC. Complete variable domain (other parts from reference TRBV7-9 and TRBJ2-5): DTGVSQNPRHKITKRGQNVTFRCDPISEHNRLYWYRQTLGQGPEFLTYFQNEAQLEKSRLLSDRFSAERPKGSFSTLEIQRTEQGDSAMYLCASSLGTGGETQYFGPGTRLLVL.

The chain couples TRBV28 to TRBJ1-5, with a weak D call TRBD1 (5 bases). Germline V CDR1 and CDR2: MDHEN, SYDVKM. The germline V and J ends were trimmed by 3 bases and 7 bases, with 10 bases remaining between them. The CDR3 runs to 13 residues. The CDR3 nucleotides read TGTGCCAGCAGTTTTGGGGGGTACCAGCCCCAGCATTTT. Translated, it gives CASSFGGYQPQHF.

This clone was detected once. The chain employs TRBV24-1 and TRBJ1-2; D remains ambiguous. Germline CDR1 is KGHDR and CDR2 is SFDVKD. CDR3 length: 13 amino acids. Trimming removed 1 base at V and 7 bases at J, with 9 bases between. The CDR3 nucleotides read TGTGCCACCAGTGATTTAGGTCAAACTGGCTACACCTTC. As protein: CATSDLGQTGYTF.